This T cell receptor beta chain was retrieved from a study of radiotherapy plus CTLA-4 blockade in lung cancer (dated 2018 in TCRdb). Study-wide context: Among enrolled patients, roughly 17% had an objective response and about 30% reached disease control. Findings and caveats that apply to the study as a whole: After treatment with radiotherapy and ipilimumab, TCR clones that originated in tumors expanded in peripheral blood. The strongest predictors of response, as reported, were early dynamic changes in blood T cell clones along with a rise in serum interferon-beta after radiation.

Turning to this clone: It has no known antigen specificity. Base quality data are lacking; no much larger clone is found one base away.

Library creation used the immunoSEQ multiplex PCR assay. TCRdb's version of the immuneACCESS table is confined to in-frame rearrangements and falls short of the full clone set. An unresolved V gene accounts for under half of the shortfall where checked; the remainder is of unknown origin. In all, the sample holds some 90,000 clones, and roughly four fifths of those were seen once. The ten largest clones take up 0.75% to 0.85% of the sample. In this study, focal radiation therapy paired with CTLA-4 blockade (ipilimumab) was tested in patients who had chemo-refractory metastatic non-small-cell lung cancer. The CDR3 holds 14 amino acids from the cysteine to the phenylalanine. Just CDR3 DNA is preserved here, 42 bases in frame from base 1. V is cut by 1 base and J by 1 base, and the space between the germline ends is 9 bases. The germline V gene (reference sequence) sets CDR1 to SGHNT and CDR2 to YYREEE.

Sequenced material: peripheral blood, taken from a patient treated with radiotherapy plus ipilimumab. The sequence derives from a human donor with non-small cell lung cancer who had stable disease on radiotherapy plus ipilimumab. The sequence is built from TRBV5-4 and TRBJ2-7; the D gene assignment is ambiguous. The CDR3 loop reads CASSLLPGSYEQYF. The DNA sequence is TGTGCCAGCAGCTTGCTCCCGGGTTCCTACGAGCAGTACTTC.